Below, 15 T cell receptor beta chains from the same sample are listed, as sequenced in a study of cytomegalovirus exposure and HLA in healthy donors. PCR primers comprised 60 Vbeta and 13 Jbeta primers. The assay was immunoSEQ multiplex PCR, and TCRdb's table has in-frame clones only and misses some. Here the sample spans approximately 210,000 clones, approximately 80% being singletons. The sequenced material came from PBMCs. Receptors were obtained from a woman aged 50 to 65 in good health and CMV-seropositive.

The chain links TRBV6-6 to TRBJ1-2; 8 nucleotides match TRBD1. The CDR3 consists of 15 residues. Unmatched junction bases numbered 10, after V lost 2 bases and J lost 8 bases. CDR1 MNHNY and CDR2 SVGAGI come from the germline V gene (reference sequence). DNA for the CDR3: TGTGCCAGCAGTTACAAACAGGGGGGGAAAAGGGGCTACACCTTC. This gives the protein CASSYKQGGKRGYTF.

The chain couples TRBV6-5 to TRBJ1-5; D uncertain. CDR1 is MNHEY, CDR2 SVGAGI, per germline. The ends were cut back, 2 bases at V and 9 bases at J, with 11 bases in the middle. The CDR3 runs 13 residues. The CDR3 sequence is CASSYERRGPQHF. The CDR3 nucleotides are TGTGCCAGCAGTTACGAAAGGCGAGGGCCCCAGCATTTT.

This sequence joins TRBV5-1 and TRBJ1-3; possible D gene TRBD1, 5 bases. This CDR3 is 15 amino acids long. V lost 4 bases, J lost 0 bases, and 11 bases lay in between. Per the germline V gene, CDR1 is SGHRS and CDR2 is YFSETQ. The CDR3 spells CASSPGLTSGNTIYF. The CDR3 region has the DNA TGCGCCAGCAGCCCAGGGCTAACCTCTGGAAACACCATATATTTT.

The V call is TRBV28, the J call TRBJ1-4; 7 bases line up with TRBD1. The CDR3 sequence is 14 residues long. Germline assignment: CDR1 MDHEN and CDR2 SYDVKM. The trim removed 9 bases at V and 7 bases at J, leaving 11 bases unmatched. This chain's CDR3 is CARPSGRGAEKLFF. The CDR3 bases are TGTGCCAGACCATCTGGCAGGGGGGCTGAAAAACTGTTTTTT.

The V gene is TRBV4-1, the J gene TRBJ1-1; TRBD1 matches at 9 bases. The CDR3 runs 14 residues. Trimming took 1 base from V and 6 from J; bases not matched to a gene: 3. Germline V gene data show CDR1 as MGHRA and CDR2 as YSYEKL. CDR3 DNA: TGCGCCAGCAGCCAAGGGGACAGGGAGGCTGAAGCTTTCTTT. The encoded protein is CASSQGDREAEAFF.

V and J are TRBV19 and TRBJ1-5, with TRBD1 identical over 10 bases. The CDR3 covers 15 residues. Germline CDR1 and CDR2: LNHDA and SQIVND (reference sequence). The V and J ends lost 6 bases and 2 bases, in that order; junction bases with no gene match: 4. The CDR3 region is CASRTGTGGNQPQHF. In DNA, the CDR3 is TGTGCCAGTAGAACCGGGACAGGGGGCAATCAGCCCCAGCATTTT.

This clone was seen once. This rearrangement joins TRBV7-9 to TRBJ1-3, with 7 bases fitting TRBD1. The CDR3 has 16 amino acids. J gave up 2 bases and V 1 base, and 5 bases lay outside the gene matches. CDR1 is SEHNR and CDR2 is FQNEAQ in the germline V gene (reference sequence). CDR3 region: CASSLVAGTAGNTIYF. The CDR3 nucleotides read TGTGCCAGCAGCTTAGTAGCGGGGACAGCTGGAAACACCATATATTTT.

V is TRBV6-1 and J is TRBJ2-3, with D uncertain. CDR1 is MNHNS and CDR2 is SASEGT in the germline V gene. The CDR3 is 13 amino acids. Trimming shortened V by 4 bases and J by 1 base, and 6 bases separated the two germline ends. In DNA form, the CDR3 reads TGTGCCAGCAGTGCGGTGCGCACAGATACGCAGTATTTT. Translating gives CASSAVRTDTQYF.

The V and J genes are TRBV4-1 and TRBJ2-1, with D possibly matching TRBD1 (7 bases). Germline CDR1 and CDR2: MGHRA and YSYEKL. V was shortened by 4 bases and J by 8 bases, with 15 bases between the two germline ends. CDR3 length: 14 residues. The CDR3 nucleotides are TGCGCCAGCAGCCGGGGCAGGGGGGAACATGAGCAGTTCTTC. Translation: CASSRGRGEHEQFF.

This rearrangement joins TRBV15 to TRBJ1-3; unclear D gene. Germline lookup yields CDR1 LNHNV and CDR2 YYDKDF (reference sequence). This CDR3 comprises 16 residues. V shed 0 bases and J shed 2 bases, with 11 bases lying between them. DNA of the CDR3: TGTGCCACCAGCAGAGATACGCAGTTTGCTGGAAACACCATATATTTT. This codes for CATSRDTQFAGNTIYF.

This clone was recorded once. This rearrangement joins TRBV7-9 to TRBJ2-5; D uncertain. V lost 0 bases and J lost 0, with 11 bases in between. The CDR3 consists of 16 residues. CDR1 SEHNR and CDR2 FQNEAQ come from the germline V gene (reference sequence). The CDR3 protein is CASSLAQTEYQETQYF. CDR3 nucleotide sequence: TGTGCCAGCAGCTTAGCCCAGACTGAGTACCAAGAGACCCAGTACTTC.

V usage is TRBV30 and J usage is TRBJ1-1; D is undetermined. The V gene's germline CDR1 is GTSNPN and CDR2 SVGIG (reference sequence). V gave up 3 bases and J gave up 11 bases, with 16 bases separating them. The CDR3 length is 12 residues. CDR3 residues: CAWRRMANAAFF. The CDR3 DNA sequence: TGTGCCTGGAGGAGGATGGCAAACGCCGCTTTCTTT.

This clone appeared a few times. CDR3 DNA sequence: TGCAGCGTTGAAGCGACAGGGGGGTTGACAGATACGCAGTATTTT. The encoded protein is CSVEATGGLTDTQYF. J is TRBJ2-3 and V is TRBV29-1, with 9 bases fitting TRBD1. V gave up 1 base and J gave up 3 bases; unmatched junction bases: 5. CDR1 is SQVTM, CDR2 ANQGSEA, per germline. The CDR3 is 15 amino acids.

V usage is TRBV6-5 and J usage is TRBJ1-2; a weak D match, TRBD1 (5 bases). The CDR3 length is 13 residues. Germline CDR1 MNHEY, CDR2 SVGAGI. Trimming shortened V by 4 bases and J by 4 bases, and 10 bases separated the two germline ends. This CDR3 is CASSFQGGYGYTF. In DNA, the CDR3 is TGTGCCAGCAGTTTTCAGGGTGGCTATGGCTACACCTTC.

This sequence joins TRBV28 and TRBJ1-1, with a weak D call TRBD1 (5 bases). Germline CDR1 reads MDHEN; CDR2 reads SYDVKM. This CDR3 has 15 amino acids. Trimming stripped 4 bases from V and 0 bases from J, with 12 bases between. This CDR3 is CASSSTGGMNTEAFF. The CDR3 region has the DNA TGTGCCAGCAGTTCGACTGGGGGGATGAACACTGAAGCTTTCTTT.